This passage covers 3 T cell receptor beta chains from one sample sequenced in a study of CD8+ T cells in alopecia areata. cDNA serving as the sequencing template came from extracted, reverse transcribed RNA. Only in-frame clones appear in the TCRdb table, and some are missing; sequencing was by immunoSEQ multiplex PCR. The data show around 170,000 clones, approximately 51% seen once. Treatment denoted: oral pan-JAK inhibitor, 5-10 mg twice daily. The specimen comprised CD8+ T cells sorted from blood, sampled at approximately week 52, from a patient treated with tofacitinib. Receptors were obtained from a human donor with alopecia areata.

Comments on this clone: A junction boundary mismatches the germline segment, possibly from a read error. The chain employs TRBV7-7 and TRBJ2-1, with unresolved D. Germline V gene sequence: CDR1 SSHAT, CDR2 FNYEAQ (reference sequence). This CDR3 has 13 residues. CDR3 nucleotides: TGTGCTAGCAGCTTTAAACAGAACAATGAGCAGTTCTTC. Amino acids: CASSFKQNNEQFF. The variable domain in full, with the rest retrieved from reference TRBV7-7 and TRBJ2-1, is GAGVSQSPRYKVTKRGQDVTLRCDPISSHATLYWYQQALGQGPEFLTYFNYEAQPDKSGLPSDRFSAERPEGSISTLTIQRTEQRDSAMYRCASSFKQNNEQFFGPGTRLTVL.

The chain is built from TRBV30 and TRBJ1-6; no firm D call. Germline-derived CDR1 and CDR2 are GTSNPN and SVGIG (reference sequence). CDR3 size: 14 residues. Trimming removed 3 bases at V and 9 bases at J, with 15 bases between. The CDR3 reads CAWSPRATGSPLHF. The CDR3 DNA reads as TGTGCCTGGAGCCCCCGCGCAACGGGTTCACCCCTCCACTTT.

V gene TRBV4-2 combines with J gene TRBJ1-6, with a tentative D call TRBD1 (5 bases). Deletions cut 1 base from V and 8 bases from J, with 15 bases between. The CDR3 is 16 residues long. Germline V lookup: CDR1 LGHNA, CDR2 YNFKEQ. CDR3 residues: CASSQVMARVDSPLHF. In DNA form, the CDR3 reads TGTGCCAGCAGCCAAGTGATGGCCAGGGTCGATTCACCCCTCCACTTT.